The T cell receptor beta chain described here comes from a study of cytotoxic CD8 clonotypes in ibrutinib-treated CLL. In the study overall: The subjects consisted of ten to twelve relapsed/refractory and fewer than 16 treatment-naive individuals, with fewer than 18 IGHV unmutated.

Target depth was 1 in 200,000 to 1 in 1 million T cells, about 10x per clonotype. Repertoires were generated with immunoSEQ multiplex PCR, while TCRdb's copy carries only in-frame clones and drops some. The sample consists of some 200,000 clones, roughly 72% of them appearing once. CDR3 size: 14 residues. V was shortened by 0 bases and J by 6 bases, with 13 bases between the two germline ends. In germline, CDR1 is GTSNPN, CDR2 SVGIG (reference sequence). This specimen consisted of PBMCs, obtained after 24 months of ibrutinib treatment. This sequence originates from a human donor with chronic lymphocytic leukemia. The V and J genes are TRBV30 and TRBJ2-3; D is uncertain. The CDR3 bases are TGTGCCTGGAGTGTACTTCCACCCACCGATACGCAGTATTTT. Translation gives CAWSVLPPTDTQYF.